This is a list of T cell receptor beta chains from one sample in a study of identical twins. TCRdb re-called the 5' RACE reads through MiXCR, storing one row per CDR3 protein. The sample records more than 650,000 distinct CDR3 sequences, 6.1% being singletons. The specimen was naive T cells sorted from blood. Every receptor here comes from a young man in good health. CDR3s include the opening cysteine and the closing phenylalanine or tryptophan.

V | CDR3
TRBV20-1 | CSARGLAHTQYF
TRBV6-5 | CASSYRAAGANTIYF
TRBV30 | CAWARTSGTGEQYF
TRBV7-9 | CASSLSSSSNQPQHF
TRBV27 | CASRIQGQPQHF
TRBV21-1 | CASMVETGGGETQYF
TRBV27 | CASSWTAAYEQYF
TRBV29-1 | CSVPGQEAFF
TRBV7-9 | CASSFRSKRYSTDTQYF
TRBV7-3 | CASSSGTVTGELFF
TRBV15 | CATERGSATGELFF
TRBV20-1 | CSASSPQDRTYEQYF
TRBV11-1 | CASSSWAGELFF
TRBV20-1 | CSARKGRRGGEQFF
TRBV18 | CASSPTTGGSYNSPLHF
TRBV27 | CASSLSGVPETQYF
TRBV12-3/TRBV12-4 | CASSLLGGYEQYF
TRBV27 | CASSLSPGTSTDTQYF
TRBV7-8 | CASSPREKNTGELFF
TRBV12-3/TRBV12-4 | CASSSRDFQETQYF
TRBV30 | CAWTGYTEAFF
TRBV6-5 | CASSLFVGTAADSGNTIYF
TRBV12-3/TRBV12-4 | CASSFRPQGAANYGYTF
TRBV20-1 | CSARRISYNEQFF
TRBV29-1 | CSVGSGTSGRTDTQYF
TRBV3-1 | CASSESGRKGNEQFF
TRBV5-6 | CASSLAVAGNQPQHF
TRBV28 | CASRRADEQFF
TRBV10-2 | CASSEISMEGYTF
TRBV6-1 | CASSRDRGYEQFF
TRBV10-3 | CAISGQGADYGYTF
TRBV4-3 | CASSQDIGRKQYF
TRBV6-2/TRBV6-3 | CASSPEGTRLYEQFF
TRBV5-1 | CASSFAGGYNEQFF
TRBV12-3/TRBV12-4 | CASSLNGAANTEAFF
TRBV6-6 | CGSGTAKNIQYF
TRBV12-3/TRBV12-4 | CASRPPGTGVNNEQFF
TRBV20-1 | CSARDLQGISNGYTF
TRBV6-5 | CASSYGKANEQFF
TRBV30 | CAWNFGDSGEQYF
TRBV9 | CASSIGGLGANVLTF
TRBV6-2/TRBV6-3 | CASSYSPGGEQYF
TRBV3-1 | CASSRRWTTGIGRMNTQYF
TRBV3-1 | CASSPTGKGTEAFF
TRBV20-1 | CSASLGSPPNEQFF
TRBV27 | CASSSGQGDPYEQYF
TRBV9 | CASSDGTGYTEAFF
TRBV6-5 | CASSYSKTSPGELFF
TRBV29-1 | CSVKAATMNTEAFF
TRBV7-8 | CASSLGSAGGELFF
TRBV6-1 | CASRMTGAGVREQYF
TRBV15 | CATSRGGAAQNTGELFF
TRBV20-1 | CSALVAGPGDTQYF